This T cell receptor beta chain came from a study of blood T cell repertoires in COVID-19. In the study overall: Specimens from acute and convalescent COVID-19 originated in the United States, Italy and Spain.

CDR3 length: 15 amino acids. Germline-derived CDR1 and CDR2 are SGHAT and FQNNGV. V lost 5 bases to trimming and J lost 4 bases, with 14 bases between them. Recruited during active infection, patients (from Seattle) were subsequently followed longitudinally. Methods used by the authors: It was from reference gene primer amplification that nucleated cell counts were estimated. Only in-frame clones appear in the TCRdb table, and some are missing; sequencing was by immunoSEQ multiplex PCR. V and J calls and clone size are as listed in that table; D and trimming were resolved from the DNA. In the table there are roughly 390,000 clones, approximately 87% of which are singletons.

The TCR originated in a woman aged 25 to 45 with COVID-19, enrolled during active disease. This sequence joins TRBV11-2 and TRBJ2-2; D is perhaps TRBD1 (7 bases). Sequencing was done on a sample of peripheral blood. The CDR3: CASSAGQWGTGELFF. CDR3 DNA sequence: TGTGCCAGCAGCGCGGGACAGTGGGGCACCGGGGAGCTGTTTTTT. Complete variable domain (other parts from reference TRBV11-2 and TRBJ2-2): EAGVAQSPRYKIIEKRQSVAFWCNPISGHATLYWYQQILGQGPKLLIQFQNNGVVDDSQLPKDRFSAERLKGVDSTLKIQPAKLEDSAVYLCASSAGQWGTGELFFGEGSRLTVL.